This TCR beta chain is drawn from a study of control samples from healthy donors and cancer patients. This CDR3 is 16 amino acids long. Looked up from germline, CDR1 is SEHNR and CDR2 is FQNEAQ (reference sequence). Trimming cost V 4 bases and J 1 base; bases outside gene matches: 8. Sequencing used immunoSEQ multiplex PCR; TCRdb keeps in-frame clones, though not all of them. Of fewer than 150,000 clones in the sample, approximately 90% were seen once. The source is a woman aged 18-29 years in good health. V gene TRBV7-9 combines with J gene TRBJ2-7, with 9 nucleotides matching TRBD1. Sample: blood. The CDR3 reads CASSSTGGPASYEQYF. The CDR3 DNA follows: TGTGCCAGCAGCTCCACAGGGGGCCCAGCTTCCTACGAGCAGTACTTC.